Many counts were recorded for the clone carrying this T cell receptor (beta chain). V dropped 8 bases and J dropped 2 bases, with 12 bases sitting between them. The CDR3 length is 13 residues. Germline V lookup: CDR1 SNHLY, CDR2 FYNNEI. Regions amplified from RNA transcripts were the TCR beta CDR3 regions. During a first-round RT-PCR of the TCR CDR3, the HTBI primer set was used. TCRdb re-called the multiplex PCR reads through MiXCR, storing one row per CDR3 protein. The table has around 350,000 distinct CDR3 sequences, about 14% seen once. This specimen belongs to a study of T cells in Graves' hyperthyroidism and ophthalmopathy.

The gene calls are TRBV2 and TRBJ1-1; D not certain. The sequencing sample was made of blood. The TCR sequence derives from a woman between 25 and 40 years old with Graves' ophthalmopathy. DNA for the CDR3: TGTGCCAGCCCGGAGGAAGCCAACACTGAAGCTTTCTTT. Translating gives CASPEEANTEAFF.